This TCR beta chain was sequenced for a study of shared clonotypes between healthy human individuals. This clone has a handful of counts. Trimming removed 6 bases from V and 13 bases from J, with 21 bases in between. The CDR3 covers 13 residues. From germline, CDR1 is MNHNS and CDR2 SASEGT. Clones were sequenced by immunoSEQ multiplex PCR, and TCRdb holds only the in-frame ones, with some missing. The data hold about a million clones, with roughly 80% observed a single time. The sequencing input was memory CD4+ T cells sorted from blood. This sample's subset: CD45RA-negative fraction. The chain is built from TRBV6-1 and TRBJ2-5; tentatively, D is TRBD2 (5 bases). The clonotype comes from a man aged 18 to 30 in good health. CDR3 residues: CASRGEAQSSLYF. CDR3 DNA sequence: TGTGCCAGCAGGGGAGAAGCCCAGTCTTCTCTGTACTTC.